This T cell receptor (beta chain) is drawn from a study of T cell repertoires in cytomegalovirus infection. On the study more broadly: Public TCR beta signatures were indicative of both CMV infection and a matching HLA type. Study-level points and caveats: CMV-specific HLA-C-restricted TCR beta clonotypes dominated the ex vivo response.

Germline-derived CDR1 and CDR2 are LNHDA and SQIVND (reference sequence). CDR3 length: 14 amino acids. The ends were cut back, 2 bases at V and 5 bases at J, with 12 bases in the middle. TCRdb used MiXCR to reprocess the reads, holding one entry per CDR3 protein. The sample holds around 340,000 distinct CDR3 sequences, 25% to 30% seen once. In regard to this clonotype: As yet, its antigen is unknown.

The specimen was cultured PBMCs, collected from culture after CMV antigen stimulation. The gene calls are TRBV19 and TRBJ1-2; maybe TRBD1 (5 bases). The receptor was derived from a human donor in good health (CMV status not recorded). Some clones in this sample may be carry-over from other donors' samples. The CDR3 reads CASSIWDEKYGYTF. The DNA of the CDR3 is TGTGCCAGTAGTATATGGGACGAGAAATATGGCTACACCTTC.